This TCR beta chain derives from a study of CD8+ T cells in alopecia areata. This clone showed up just a few times. Between the trimmed V and J ends, which lost 4 bases and 4 bases, there was a span of 8 bases. The germline V gene has CDR1 SGHTS and CDR2 YDEGEE. The CDR3 has 12 residues. Documented treatment: oral pan-JAK inhibitor, 5-10 mg twice daily. RNA was isolated and reverse transcribed to cDNA, the sequencing template. The assay was immunoSEQ multiplex PCR, and TCRdb's table has in-frame clones only and misses some. The top ten clones hold about 9.4% of a sample with some 190,000 clones, about 51% of them seen once.

The chain is built from TRBV5-8 and TRBJ1-2, with D perhaps matching TRBD1 (5 bases). The sequencing used CD8+ T cells sorted from blood, collected at roughly week 52, from a patient treated with tofacitinib. This sequence was found in a human donor with alopecia areata. In DNA form, the CDR3 reads TGTGCCAGCAGCCTGGGACTCTATGGCTACACCTTC. It yields the protein CASSLGLYGYTF. The full variable domain, in which reference TRBV5-8 and TRBJ1-2 provide the parts outside the CDR3, is EAGVTQSPTHLIKTRGQQATLRCSPISGHTSVYWYQQALGLGLQFLLWYDEGEERNRGNFPPRFSGRQFPNYSSELNVNALELEDSALYLCASSLGLYGYTFGSGTRLTVV.